This entry lists 31 T cell receptor beta chains sequenced from one sample in a study of T cell repertoires in cytomegalovirus infection. TCRdb fed the reads into MiXCR, producing one record per CDR3 protein. This sample has approximately 700,000 distinct CDR3 sequences, with about a third found just once. The specimen sequenced was PBMCs. The receptors stem from a human donor in good health (CMV status not recorded). Some clones in this sample may be carry-over from other donors' samples.

V usage is TRBV12-3 or TRBV12-4 and J usage is TRBJ1-3; D ambiguous. Deletions cut 6 bases from V and 4 bases from J, with 16 bases between. The length of the CDR3 is 15 residues. The DNA for the CDR3 is TGTGCCAGCAGCAGACATGGCGTAGGAGGAAACACCATATATTTT. This encodes CASSRHGVGGNTIYF.

Regarding this clonotype: A much more abundant neighbour one base away suggests this may be a read error. V gene TRBV7-9 combines with J gene TRBJ1-1, with D maybe TRBD1 (5 bases). The CDR3 covers 15 residues. The germline V gene has CDR1 SEHNR and CDR2 FQNEAQ (reference sequence). The V and J ends lost 5 bases and 4 bases respectively, with 17 bases between them. The CDR3 sequence is CASSPEVRATTEAFF. The CDR3 nucleotides read TGTGCCAGCAGCCCGGAGGTCAGGGCGACCACTGAAGCTTTCTTT.

The chain has TRBV6-6 and TRBJ2-6, with TRBD1 matching 10 bases. This CDR3 is built from 20 residues. CDR1 is MNHNY and CDR2 is SVGAGI in the germline V gene (reference sequence). The V and J ends lost 4 bases and 4 bases, in that order; junction bases with no gene match: 16. The CDR3 DNA reads TGTGCCAGCAGTTCCTGGAGGACAGGGGGAGGACGTTCGGGGGCCAACGTCCTGACTTTC. Residues: CASSSWRTGGGRSGANVLTF.

Concerning this clonotype: This may stem from a read error, because a much larger clone lies one nucleotide away. J is TRBJ2-7 and V is TRBV7-2; a weak D match, TRBD2 (6 bases). Germline assignment: CDR1 SGHTA and CDR2 FQGNSA. The CDR3 loop spans 17 amino acids. The CDR3 sequence is CASSGGLGRGGYYEHYF. CDR3 nucleotides: TGTGCCAGCAGCGGGGGGTTAGGAAGGGGAGGCTACTACGAGCATTACTTC.

As for this clonotype: A read error may produce the germline difference seen at one junction end. The chain has TRBV6-2 or TRBV6-3 and TRBJ1-3; no definite D call. From germline, CDR1 is MNHEY and CDR2 SVGEGT. CDR3 length: 13 amino acids. CDR3 DNA: TGTTCCAGCACCACGGATAGTTGGAACACCATATATTTT. Translating it yields CSSTTDSWNTIYF.

This chain uses TRBV5-1 with TRBJ1-3, with D perhaps matching TRBD1 (5 bases). This CDR3 is built from 15 residues. Looked up from germline, CDR1 is SGHRS and CDR2 is YFSETQ. Trimming shortened V by 4 bases and J by 8 bases, and 19 bases separated the two germline ends. The CDR3: CASSASGTLGDTIYF. The CDR3 DNA sequence: TGCGCCAGCAGCGCCTCCGGGACGCTGGGGGACACCATATATTTT.

V is TRBV7-6 and J is TRBJ2-7; 10 nucleotides match TRBD1. CDR3 length: 15 amino acids. With 5 bases clipped from V and 4 bases from J, the junction kept 8 bases outside the gene matches. Germline V gene lookup returns CDR1 SGHVS and CDR2 FNYEAQ. DNA of the CDR3: TGTGCCAGCAGCCAAGGACAGGGGGTGAATTACGAGCAGTACTTC. Translating gives CASSQGQGVNYEQYF.

This chain uses TRBV5-8 with TRBJ2-7; 13 nucleotides line up with TRBD2. This CDR3 comprises 15 residues. V shed 7 bases, J shed 7 bases, and the junction held 11 bases outside the gene matches. Germline CDR1 and CDR2: SGHTS and YDEGEE. CDR3 residues: CASPPLAGGPGEQYF. In DNA, the CDR3 is TGTGCCAGCCCCCCACTAGCGGGAGGGCCGGGTGAGCAGTACTTC. The complete variable domain, with remaining parts taken from reference TRBV5-8 and TRBJ2-7, reads EAGVTQSPTHLIKTRGQQATLRCSPISGHTSVYWYQQALGLGLQFLLWYDEGEERNRGNFPPRFSGRQFPNYSSELNVNALELEDSALYLCASPPLAGGPGEQYFGPGTRLTVT.

The chain uses TRBV7-3 and TRBJ2-1, with D tentatively TRBD2 (6 bases). The V and J ends lost 2 bases and 6 bases respectively, with 23 bases between them. The CDR3 is made up of 18 amino acids. CDR1 and CDR2 from the germline V gene are SGHTA and FQGTGA. CDR3 residues: CASSLSPPALGGSNEQFF. In DNA, the CDR3 is TGTGCCAGCAGCTTATCACCCCCGGCGTTGGGGGGAAGCAATGAGCAGTTCTTC.

In its sample, this clonotype was seen many times. The chain recombines TRBV7-8 with TRBJ1-5, with 8 bases matching TRBD1. V was clipped by 5 bases and J by 1 base; unmatched bases: 7. CDR1 and CDR2 (germline): SGHVS, FQNEAQ. The CDR3 sequence is 16 residues long. The CDR3 reads CASSPRQGLSNQPQHF. In DNA form, the CDR3 reads TGTGCCAGCAGCCCCCGACAGGGGCTAAGCAATCAGCCCCAGCATTTT.

This chain uses TRBV20-1 with TRBJ2-7; 7 bases map to TRBD1. The CDR3 totals 14 residues. Trimming at V came to 6 bases and at J to 4 bases, leaving 12 bases not matched to a gene. The germline gives CDR1 DFQATT, CDR2 SNEGSKA (reference sequence). CDR3 nucleotide sequence: TGCAGTGCATTTAGGACAGGTGGTTTTTACGAGCAGTACTTC. It codes for CSAFRTGGFYEQYF.

This clonotype has a handful of counts. The chain recombines TRBV28 with TRBJ2-7; D perhaps matches TRBD1 (6 bases). Trimming pared 6 bases from V and 2 bases from J, leaving 26 bases between. Germline CDR1 MDHEN, CDR2 SYDVKM. This CDR3 has 18 amino acids. The CDR3 bases are TGTGCCAGCAGCTCACCCCGCAGTTCAGGGGCTTTCGCCTACGAGCAGTACTTC. This translates into CASSSPRSSGAFAYEQYF.

The chain carries TRBV7-2 and TRBJ2-4, with D possibly being TRBD1 (7 bases). Germline loops: CDR1 SGHTA, CDR2 FQGNSA. V was trimmed by 5 bases and J by 4 bases, leaving 12 bases between them. The CDR3 contains 14 residues. In DNA form, the CDR3 reads TGTGCCAGCAGCGCGCGGGACAGTAAAAACATTCAGTACTTC. Protein sequence: CASSARDSKNIQYF.

The rearrangement joins TRBV29-1 to TRBJ2-1; the match to TRBD1 covers 8 bases. Germline V lookup: CDR1 SQVTM, CDR2 ANQGSEA. This CDR3 region has 15 residues. The V and J ends lost 2 bases and 13 bases, in that order; junction bases with no gene match: 16. CDR3 sequence (DNA): TGCAGCGTTGAAAAGAGGTCAGGGGGCCGTCGGACACAGTTCTTC. It is translated as CSVEKRSGGRRTQFF.

The sample holds a few counts of this clonotype. The chain has TRBV15 and TRBJ2-1; D not certain. The germline CDR1 and CDR2 sequences are LNHNV and YYDKDF (reference sequence). The CDR3 contains 15 residues. Trimming took off 0 bases at V and 0 bases at J, with 6 bases between the two ends. CDR3 bases: TGTGCCACCAGCAGAGATGCTCTCTCCTACAATGAGCAGTTCTTC. Translated: CATSRDALSYNEQFF. The full variable domain, with the rest looked up from reference TRBV15 and TRBJ2-1, is DAMVIQNPRYQVTQFGKPVTLSCSQTLNHNVMYWYQQKSSQAPKLLFHYYDKDFNNEADTPDNFQSRRPNTSFCFLDIRSPGLGDTAMYLCATSRDALSYNEQFFGPGTRLTVL.

To note about this clonotype: One end of the junction does not line up with germline, which may come from a read error. The chain joins TRBV7-8 to TRBJ2-2; D call uncertain. The length of the CDR3 is 16 residues. CDR1 SGHVS and CDR2 FQNEAQ come from the germline V gene. CDR3 coding DNA: TGTGCCAGCATCTTAGTCATCCGTGGTGGTACCGGGGAGCTGTTTTTT. It translates to CASILVIRGGTGELFF.

This clonotype was observed a few times. The V gene is TRBV27, the J gene TRBJ1-2, with TRBD1 matching over 7 bases. With V trimmed by 2 bases and J by 2 bases, 2 bases remained unmatched. The V gene's germline CDR1 is MNHEY and CDR2 SMNVEV (reference sequence). The CDR3 loop spans 14 amino acids. Here the CDR3 DNA reads TGTGCCAGCAGTTTAATCAGGGGGAACTATGGCTACACCTTC. It yields the protein CASSLIRGNYGYTF.

This clonotype was seen many times. The chain employs TRBV7-2 and TRBJ2-3; D not certain. CDR1 SGHTA and CDR2 FQGNSA come from the germline V gene. The CDR3 loop spans 15 amino acids. Trimming stripped 5 bases from V and 0 bases from J, with 12 bases between. The CDR3 DNA follows: TGTGCCAGCAGCCTCGGGCATTCTAGCACAGATACGCAGTATTTT. This encodes CASSLGHSSTDTQYF.

This clonotype appeared a few times. Sequence at one end of the junction differs from germline and may be a read error. This chain links TRBV7-6 with TRBJ2-5; no reliable D call. The CDR3 is 14 amino acids. Germline CDR1 reads SGHVS; CDR2 reads FNYEAQ. The CDR3 bases are TGTGCTAGCAGCTTAAACGGAAGACAAGAGACCCAGTACTTC. Translated: CASSLNGRQETQYF.

As DNA, the CDR3 is TGTGCCAGCAGCGACAGGGGGCTCGCTTCACCCCTCCACTTT. It is translated as CASSDRGLASPLHF. V usage is TRBV12-3 or TRBV12-4 and J usage is TRBJ1-6; 10 positions match TRBD1. CDR3 size: 14 residues. Unmatched junction bases numbered 5, after V lost 6 bases and J lost 9 bases.

The rearrangement joins TRBV19 to TRBJ1-1; no reliable D call. The CDR3 has 13 residues. Trimming left V 3 bases short and J 4 bases short, with 9 bases between. Germline-derived CDR1 and CDR2 are LNHDA and SQIVND (reference sequence). The CDR3 sequence is CASSIPRGTEAFF. The CDR3 DNA reads as TGTGCCAGTAGTATTCCACGGGGCACTGAAGCTTTCTTT. Drawing the rest from reference TRBV19 and TRBJ1-1, the complete variable domain is DGGITQSPKYLFRKEGQNVTLSCEQNLNHDAMYWYRQDPGQGLRLIYYSQIVNDFQKGDIAEGYSVSREKKESFPLTVTSAQKNPTAFYLCASSIPRGTEAFFGQGTRLTVV.

This clonotype was detected only a few times. This chain links TRBV6-1 with TRBJ2-1; TRBD2 is a possible D gene (6 bases). V shed 2 bases and J shed 10 bases, with 21 bases lying between them. Germline lookup yields CDR1 MNHNS and CDR2 SASEGT. The CDR3 consists of 16 residues. The CDR3 bases are TGTGCCAGCAGTGAACTAAACGGAGGAGGCGGGGTCGAGCAGTTCTTC. This gives the protein CASSELNGGGGVEQFF.

As to this clonotype: Sequence at one end of the junction differs from germline and may be a read error. This rearrangement joins TRBV7-2 to TRBJ2-4; D remains unclear. Germline CDR1 reads SGHTA; CDR2 reads FQGNSA. The CDR3 is made up of 14 amino acids. The CDR3 loop reads CARSLGLAKNIQDF. CDR3 nucleotides: TGTGCCAGAAGCCTGGGTTTAGCCAAAAACATTCAGGACTTC.

The gene calls are TRBV5-5 and TRBJ2-1; unclear D gene. The length of the CDR3 is 16 residues. The V gene's germline CDR1 is SGHKS and CDR2 YYEKEE (reference sequence). V dropped 0 bases and J dropped 5 bases, with 15 bases sitting between them. CDR3 sequence: CASSLVGGLTNNEQFF. CDR3 sequence (DNA): TGTGCCAGCAGCTTGGTCGGCGGCCTTACCAACAATGAGCAGTTCTTC.

A note on this clonotype: A read error is possible here, since a much larger clone lies one base away. The genes are TRBV7-2 and TRBJ2-7; D not resolved. Trimming took off 1 base at V and 6 bases at J, with 10 bases between the two ends. CDR1 SGHTA and CDR2 FQGNSA come from the germline V gene. This CDR3 has 13 amino acids. Here the CDR3 reads CASSLDGVLEQYF. CDR3 in DNA: TGTGCCAGCAGCTTAGATGGCGTGCTCGAGCAGTACTTC.

The CDR3 here is CASSLGARDSRTDTQYF. As DNA, the CDR3 is TGTGCCAGCAGCCTCGGGGCGAGGGACAGCCGCACAGATACGCAGTATTTT. The V call is TRBV5-6, the J call TRBJ2-3; 7 bases are shared with TRBD1. Trimming removed 4 bases from V and 1 base from J; junction bases left unmatched: 12. There are 17 residues in the CDR3. Germline lookup yields CDR1 SGHDT and CDR2 YYEEEE.

This rearrangement joins TRBV20-1 to TRBJ2-5; D possibly uses TRBD1 or TRBD2 (5 bases each). The ends were cut back, 6 bases at V and 1 base at J, with 15 bases in the middle. Per germline, CDR1 DFQATT and CDR2 SNEGSKA (reference sequence). The CDR3 extends over 14 amino acids. The CDR3 spells CSAQTGQAQETQYF. In DNA, the CDR3 is TGCAGTGCCCAAACGGGGCAGGCCCAAGAGACCCAGTACTTC.

This chain uses TRBV7-2 with TRBJ2-1, with TRBD1 identical over 11 bases. The CDR3 runs to 14 residues. V trimming: 3 bases; J trimming: 9 bases; junction bases outside the gene matches: 4. Germline lookup yields CDR1 SGHTA and CDR2 FQGNSA. The CDR3 region is CASSLGQGVFEQFF. For the CDR3, the DNA is TGTGCCAGCAGCTTGGGACAGGGGGTTTTTGAGCAGTTCTTC.

This clonotype was observed once. J is TRBJ2-7 and V is TRBV7-2; D not certain. Per the germline V gene, CDR1 is SGHTA and CDR2 is FQGNSA. CDR3 size: 16 residues. V dropped 0 bases and J dropped 3 bases, with 15 bases sitting between them. CDR3 residues: CASSLAEFRGRYEQYF. DNA of the CDR3: TGTGCCAGCAGCTTAGCGGAGTTTAGAGGCCGCTACGAGCAGTACTTC.

The chain is built from TRBV7-8 and TRBJ2-2; 13 bases agree with TRBD2. The CDR3 is 14 amino acids. Germline CDR1 SGHVS, CDR2 FQNEAQ. The J segment lost 8 bases and the V segment lost 5 bases, leaving 2 bases of the junction unmatched. The CDR3 nucleotides read TGTGCCAGCAGCGGGGGACTAGCGGGGGGGGAGCTGTTTTTT. This translates into CASSGGLAGGELFF.

This chain connects TRBV19 to TRBJ2-3, with 10 nucleotides matching TRBD1. With 5 bases clipped from V and 2 bases from J, the junction kept 4 bases outside the gene matches. This CDR3 contains 15 residues. Per the germline V gene, CDR1 is LNHDA and CDR2 is SQIVND (reference sequence). The CDR3 DNA reads as TGTGCCAGTAGTGTCGACAGGGGGCCCACAGATACGCAGTATTTT. It translates to CASSVDRGPTDTQYF.